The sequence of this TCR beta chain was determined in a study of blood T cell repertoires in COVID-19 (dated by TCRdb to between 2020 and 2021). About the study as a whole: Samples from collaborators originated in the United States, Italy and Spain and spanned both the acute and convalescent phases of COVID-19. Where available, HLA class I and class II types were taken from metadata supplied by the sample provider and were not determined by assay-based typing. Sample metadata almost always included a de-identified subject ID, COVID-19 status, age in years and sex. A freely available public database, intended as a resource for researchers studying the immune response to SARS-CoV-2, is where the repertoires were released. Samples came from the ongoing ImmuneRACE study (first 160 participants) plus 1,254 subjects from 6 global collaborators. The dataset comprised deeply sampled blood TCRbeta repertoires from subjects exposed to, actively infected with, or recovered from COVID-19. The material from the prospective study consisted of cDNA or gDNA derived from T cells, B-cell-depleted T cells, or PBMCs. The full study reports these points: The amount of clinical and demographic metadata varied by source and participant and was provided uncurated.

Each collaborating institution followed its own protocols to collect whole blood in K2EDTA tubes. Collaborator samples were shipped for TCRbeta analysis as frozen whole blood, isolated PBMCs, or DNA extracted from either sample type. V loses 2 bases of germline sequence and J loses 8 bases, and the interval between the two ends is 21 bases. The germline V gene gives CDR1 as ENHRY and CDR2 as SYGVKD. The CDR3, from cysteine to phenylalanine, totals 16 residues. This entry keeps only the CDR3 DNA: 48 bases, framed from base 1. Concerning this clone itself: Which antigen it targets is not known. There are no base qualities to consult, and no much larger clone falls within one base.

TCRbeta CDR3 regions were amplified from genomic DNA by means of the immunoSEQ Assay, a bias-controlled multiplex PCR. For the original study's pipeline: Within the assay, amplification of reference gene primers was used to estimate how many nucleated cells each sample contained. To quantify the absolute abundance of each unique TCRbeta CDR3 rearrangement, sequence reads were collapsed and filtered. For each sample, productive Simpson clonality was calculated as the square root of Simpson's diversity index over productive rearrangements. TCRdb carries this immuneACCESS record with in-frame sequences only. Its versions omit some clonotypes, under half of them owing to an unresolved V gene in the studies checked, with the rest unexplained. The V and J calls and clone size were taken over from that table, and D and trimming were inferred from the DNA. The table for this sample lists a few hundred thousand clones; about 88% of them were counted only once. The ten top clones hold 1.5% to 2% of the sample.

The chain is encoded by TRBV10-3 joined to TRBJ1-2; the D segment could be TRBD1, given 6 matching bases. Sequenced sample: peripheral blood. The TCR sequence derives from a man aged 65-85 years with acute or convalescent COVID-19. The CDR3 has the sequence CAISERGGGRVIGYTF. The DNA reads TGTGCCATCAGTGAGAGGGGGGGAGGGAGAGTAATCGGCTACACCTTC.